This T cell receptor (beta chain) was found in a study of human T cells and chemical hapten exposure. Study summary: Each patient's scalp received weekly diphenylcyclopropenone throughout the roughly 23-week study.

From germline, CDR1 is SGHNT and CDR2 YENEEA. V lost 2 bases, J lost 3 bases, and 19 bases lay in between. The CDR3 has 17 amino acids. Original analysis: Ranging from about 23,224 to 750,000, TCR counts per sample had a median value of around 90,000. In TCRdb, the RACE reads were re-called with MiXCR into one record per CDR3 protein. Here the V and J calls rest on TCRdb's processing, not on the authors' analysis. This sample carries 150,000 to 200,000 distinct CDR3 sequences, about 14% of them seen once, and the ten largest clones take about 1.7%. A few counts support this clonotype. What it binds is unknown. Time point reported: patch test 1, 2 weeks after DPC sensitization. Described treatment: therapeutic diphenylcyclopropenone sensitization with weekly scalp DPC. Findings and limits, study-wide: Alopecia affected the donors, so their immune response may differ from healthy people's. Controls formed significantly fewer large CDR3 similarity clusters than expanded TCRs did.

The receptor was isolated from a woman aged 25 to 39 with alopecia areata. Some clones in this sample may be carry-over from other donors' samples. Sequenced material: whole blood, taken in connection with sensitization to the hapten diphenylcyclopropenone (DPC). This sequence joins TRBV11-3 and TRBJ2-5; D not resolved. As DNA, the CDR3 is TGTGCCAGCAGCTTATGGTCATCGCAGCTGCAAAAAGAGACCCAGTACTTC. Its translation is CASSLWSSQLQKETQYF.